Listed below are T cell receptor beta chains from one sample, sequenced in a study of T cells in Graves' hyperthyroidism and ophthalmopathy. From the multiplex PCR reads, TCRdb called clonotypes with MiXCR, one entry per CDR3 protein. The data hold about 290,000 distinct CDR3 sequences, with about an eighth observed a single time. Sequenced: blood. These receptors were taken from a middle-aged woman with Graves' hyperthyroidism. Both conserved end residues are part of each CDR3. D genes are given only for firm matches. Rows give clone size only sometimes, using once, few, many, or a class for an expanded clone.

TRBV29-1	TRBD1	-	TRBJ2-1	TGCAGCGTGGGGGGGACAGGGGTCCAGAATGAGCAGTTCTTC	CSVGGTGVQNEQFF
TRBV6-1	-	-	TRBJ2-2	TGTGCCAGCAGTCGAAGTGGGGACACCGGGGAGCTGTTTTTT	CASSRSGDTGELFF
TRBV5-6	TRBD1	many	TRBJ1-4	TGTGCCAGCAGCTTGAAAACAGGGGCAGGGGGTAATGAAAAACTGTTTTTT	CASSLKTGAGGNEKLFF
TRBV20-1	-	many	TRBJ1-5	TGCAGTGCTAGCCGGTATGGAGCTTCTTATAGCAATCAGCCCCAGCATTTT	CSASRYGASYSNQPQHF
TRBV29-1	-	few	TRBJ2-1	TGCAGCGTTGAAGATCGCGGGTCCTACAATGAGCAGTTCTTC	CSVEDRGSYNEQFF
TRBV13	-	many	TRBJ2-3	TGTGCCAGCAGCTTGCGAGGCGGAGCCCCAGTCACGCAGTATTTT	CASSLRGGAPVTQYF
TRBV5-4	-	-	TRBJ1-1	TGTGCCAGCAGCTTGGCCTTTCGGGGCGGCTCTATTGAAGCTTTCTTT	CASSLAFRGGSIEAFF
TRBV6-6	-	many	TRBJ2-1	TGTGCCAGCAGTTACGGCACCTACAATGAGCAGTTCTTC	CASSYGTYNEQFF
TRBV3-1	-	many	TRBJ2-1	TGTGCCAGCAGCCAGACAGGATTATACAATGAGCAGTTCTTC	CASSQTGLYNEQFF
TRBV7-2	-	-	TRBJ1-3	TGTGCCAGCAGCTTAAGGGGTCCCTCTGGAAACACCATATATTTT	CASSLRGPSGNTIYF